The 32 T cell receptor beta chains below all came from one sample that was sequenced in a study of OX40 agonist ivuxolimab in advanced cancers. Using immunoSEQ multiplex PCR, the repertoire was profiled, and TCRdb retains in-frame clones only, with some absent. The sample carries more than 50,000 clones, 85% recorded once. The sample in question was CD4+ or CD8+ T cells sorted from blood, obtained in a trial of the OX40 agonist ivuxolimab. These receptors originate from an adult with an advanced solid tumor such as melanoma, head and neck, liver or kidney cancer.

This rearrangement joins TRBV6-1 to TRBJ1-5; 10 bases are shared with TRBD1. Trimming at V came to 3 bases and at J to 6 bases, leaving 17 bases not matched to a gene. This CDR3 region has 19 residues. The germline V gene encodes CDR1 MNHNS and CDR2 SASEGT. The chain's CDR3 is CASSDSFVPGQGSGQPQHF. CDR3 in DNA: TGTGCCAGCAGTGATTCCTTCGTCCCGGGACAGGGGAGCGGTCAGCCCCAGCATTTT.

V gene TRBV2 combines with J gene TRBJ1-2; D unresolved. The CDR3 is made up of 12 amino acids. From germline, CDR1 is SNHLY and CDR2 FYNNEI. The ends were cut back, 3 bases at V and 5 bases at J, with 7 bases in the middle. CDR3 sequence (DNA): TGTGCCAGCAGTGAGGAAAGATATGGCTACACCTTC. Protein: CASSEERYGYTF.

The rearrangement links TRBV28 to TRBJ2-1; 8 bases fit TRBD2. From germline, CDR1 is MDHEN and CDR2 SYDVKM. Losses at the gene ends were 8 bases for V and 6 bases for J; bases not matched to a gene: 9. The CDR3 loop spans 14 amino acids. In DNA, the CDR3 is TGTGCCAGCGATAGCGGGATAGTAGGCAATGAGCAGTTCTTC. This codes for CASDSGIVGNEQFF.

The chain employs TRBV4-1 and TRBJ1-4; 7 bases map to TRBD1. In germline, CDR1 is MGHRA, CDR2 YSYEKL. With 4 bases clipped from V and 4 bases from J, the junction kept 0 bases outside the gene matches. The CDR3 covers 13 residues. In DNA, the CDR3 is TGCGCCAGCAGCCGGGACAGTAATGAAAAACTGTTTTTT. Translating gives CASSRDSNEKLFF.

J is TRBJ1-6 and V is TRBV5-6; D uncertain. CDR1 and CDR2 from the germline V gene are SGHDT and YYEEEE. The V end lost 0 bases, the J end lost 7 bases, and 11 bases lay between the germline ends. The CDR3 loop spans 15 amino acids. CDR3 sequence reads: CASSLAGPGNSPLHF. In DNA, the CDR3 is TGTGCCAGCAGCTTGGCCGGACCGGGCAATTCACCCCTCCACTTT.

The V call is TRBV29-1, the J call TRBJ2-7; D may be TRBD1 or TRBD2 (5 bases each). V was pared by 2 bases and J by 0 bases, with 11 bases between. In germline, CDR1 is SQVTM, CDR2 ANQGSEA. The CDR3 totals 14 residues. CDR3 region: CSVERDPNSYEQYF. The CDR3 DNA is TGCAGCGTTGAAAGGGACCCTAACTCCTACGAGCAGTACTTC.

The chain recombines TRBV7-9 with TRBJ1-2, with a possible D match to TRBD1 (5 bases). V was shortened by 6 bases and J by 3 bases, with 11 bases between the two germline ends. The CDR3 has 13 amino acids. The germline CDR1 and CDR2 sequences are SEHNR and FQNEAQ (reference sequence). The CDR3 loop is CASRSGTDYGYTF. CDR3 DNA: TGTGCCAGCAGGAGCGGGACCGACTATGGCTACACCTTC. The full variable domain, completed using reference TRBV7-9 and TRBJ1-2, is DTGVSQNPRHKITKRGQNVTFRCDPISEHNRLYWYRQTLGQGPEFLTYFQNEAQLEKSRLLSDRFSAERPKGSFSTLEIQRTEQGDSAMYLCASRSGTDYGYTFGSGTRLTVV.

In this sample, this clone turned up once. CDR3 amino acids: CASPRGRSYNEQFF. The CDR3 nucleotides read TGTGCCAGCCCCAGGGGTAGGTCCTACAATGAGCAGTTCTTC. The chain has TRBV6-1 and TRBJ2-1; D is possibly TRBD1 (6 bases). This CDR3 region has 14 residues. CDR1 is MNHNS, CDR2 SASEGT, per germline. V lost 8 bases to trimming and J lost 1 base, with 12 bases between them.

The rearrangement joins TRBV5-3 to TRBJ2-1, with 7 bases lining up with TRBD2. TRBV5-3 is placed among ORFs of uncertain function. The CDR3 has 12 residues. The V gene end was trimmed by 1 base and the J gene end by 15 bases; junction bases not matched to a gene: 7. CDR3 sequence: CARSLCVGLPFF. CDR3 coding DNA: TGTGCCAGAAGCTTGTGTGTGGGACTACCGTTCTTC.

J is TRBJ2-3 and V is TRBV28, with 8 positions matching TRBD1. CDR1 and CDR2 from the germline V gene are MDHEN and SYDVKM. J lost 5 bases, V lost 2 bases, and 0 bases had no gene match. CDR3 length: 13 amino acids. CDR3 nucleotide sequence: TGTGCCAGCAGTTTAGACAGGGGAGATACGCAGTATTTT. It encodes CASSLDRGDTQYF.

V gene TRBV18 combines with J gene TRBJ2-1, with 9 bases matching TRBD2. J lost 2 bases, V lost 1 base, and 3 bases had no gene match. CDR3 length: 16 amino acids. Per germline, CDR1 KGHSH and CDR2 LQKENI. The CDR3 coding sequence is TGTGCCAGCTCACCACGGAGCGGGAGGACCTACAATGAGCAGTTCTTC. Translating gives CASSPRSGRTYNEQFF.

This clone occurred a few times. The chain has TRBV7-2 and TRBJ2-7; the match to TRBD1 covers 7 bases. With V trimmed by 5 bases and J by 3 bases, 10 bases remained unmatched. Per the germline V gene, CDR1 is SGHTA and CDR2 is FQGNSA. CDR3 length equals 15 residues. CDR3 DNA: TGTGCCAGCAGCGTACGGGACAGCGCACTCTACGAGCAGTACTTC. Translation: CASSVRDSALYEQYF. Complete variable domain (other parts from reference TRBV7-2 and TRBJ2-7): GAGVSQSPSNKVTEKGKDVELRCDPISGHTALYWYRQSLGQGLEFLIYFQGNSAPDKSGLPSDRFSAERTGGSVSTLTIQRTQQEDSAVYLCASSVRDSALYEQYFGPGTRLTVT.

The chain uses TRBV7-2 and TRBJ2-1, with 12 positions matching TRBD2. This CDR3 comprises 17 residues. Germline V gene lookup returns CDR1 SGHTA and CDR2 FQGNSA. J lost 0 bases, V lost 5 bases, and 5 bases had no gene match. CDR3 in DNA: TGTGCCAGCAGCGTCACTAGCGGGGGGACCTCCTACAATGAGCAGTTCTTC. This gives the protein CASSVTSGGTSYNEQFF.

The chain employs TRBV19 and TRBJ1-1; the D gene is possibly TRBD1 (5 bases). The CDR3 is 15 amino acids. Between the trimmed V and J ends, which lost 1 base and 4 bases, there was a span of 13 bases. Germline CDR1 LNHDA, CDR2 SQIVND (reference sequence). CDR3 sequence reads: CASSIVDGAGTEAFF. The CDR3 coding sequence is TGTGCCAGTAGTATAGTTGACGGGGCCGGCACTGAAGCTTTCTTT.

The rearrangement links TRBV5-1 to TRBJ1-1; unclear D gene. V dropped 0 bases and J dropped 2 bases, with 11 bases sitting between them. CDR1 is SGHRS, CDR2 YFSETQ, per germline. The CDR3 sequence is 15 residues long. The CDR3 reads CASSLGPGGNTEAFF. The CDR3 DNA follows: TGCGCCAGCAGCTTGGGGCCGGGCGGTAACACTGAAGCTTTCTTT.

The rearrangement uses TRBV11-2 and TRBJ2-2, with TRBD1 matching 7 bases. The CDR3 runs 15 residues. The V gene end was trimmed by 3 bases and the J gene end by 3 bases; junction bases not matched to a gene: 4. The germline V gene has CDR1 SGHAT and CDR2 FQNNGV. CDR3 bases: TGTGCCAGCAGCTTCAGGACAGGTCACACCGGGGAGCTGTTTTTT. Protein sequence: CASSFRTGHTGELFF.

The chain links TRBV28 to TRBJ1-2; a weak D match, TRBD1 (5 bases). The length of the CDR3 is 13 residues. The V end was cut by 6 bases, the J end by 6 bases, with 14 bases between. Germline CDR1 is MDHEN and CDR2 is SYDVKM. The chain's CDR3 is CASRGRGWNGYTF. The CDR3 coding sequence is TGTGCCAGCAGGGGTAGGGGCTGGAATGGCTACACCTTC.

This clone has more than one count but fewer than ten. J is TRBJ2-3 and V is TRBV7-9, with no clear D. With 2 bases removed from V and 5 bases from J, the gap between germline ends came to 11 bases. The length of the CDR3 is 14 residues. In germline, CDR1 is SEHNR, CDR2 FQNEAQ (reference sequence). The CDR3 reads CASSLSSGGDTQYF. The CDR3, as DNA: TGTGCCAGCAGCTTATCGTCGGGCGGAGATACGCAGTATTTT.

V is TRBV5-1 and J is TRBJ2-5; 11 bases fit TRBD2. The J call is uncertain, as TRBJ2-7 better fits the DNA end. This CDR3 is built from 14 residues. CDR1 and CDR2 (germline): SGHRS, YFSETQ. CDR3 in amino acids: CASSFVLAGGEQYF. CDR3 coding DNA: TGCGCCAGCAGCTTTGTCCTAGCGGGAGGCGAGCAGTACTTC.

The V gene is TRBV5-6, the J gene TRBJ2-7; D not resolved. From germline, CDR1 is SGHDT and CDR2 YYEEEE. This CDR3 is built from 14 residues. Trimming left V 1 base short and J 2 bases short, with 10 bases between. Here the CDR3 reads CASSLSQETYEQYF. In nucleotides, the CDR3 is TGTGCCAGCAGCTTGAGCCAAGAAACCTACGAGCAGTACTTC.

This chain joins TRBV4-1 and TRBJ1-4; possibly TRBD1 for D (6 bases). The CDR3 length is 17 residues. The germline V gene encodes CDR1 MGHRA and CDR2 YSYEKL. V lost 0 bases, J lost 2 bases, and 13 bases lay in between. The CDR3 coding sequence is TGCGCCAGCAGCCAAGATTGGGGGGCTACGACTAATGAAAAACTGTTTTTT. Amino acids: CASSQDWGATTNEKLFF.

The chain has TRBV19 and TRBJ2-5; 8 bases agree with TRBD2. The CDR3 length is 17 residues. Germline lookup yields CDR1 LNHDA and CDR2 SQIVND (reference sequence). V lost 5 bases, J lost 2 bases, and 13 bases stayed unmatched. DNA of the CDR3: TGTGCCAGTAGTCCCCGGCGGCGGGGGGCCAAACAAGAGACCCAGTACTTC. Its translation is CASSPRRRGAKQETQYF.

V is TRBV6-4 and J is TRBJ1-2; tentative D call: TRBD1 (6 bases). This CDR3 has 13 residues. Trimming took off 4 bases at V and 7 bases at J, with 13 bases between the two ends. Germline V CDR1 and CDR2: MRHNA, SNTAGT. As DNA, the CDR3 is TGTGCCAGCAGTGTTTCAGGGGATGGTGGCTACACCTTC. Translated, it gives CASSVSGDGGYTF.

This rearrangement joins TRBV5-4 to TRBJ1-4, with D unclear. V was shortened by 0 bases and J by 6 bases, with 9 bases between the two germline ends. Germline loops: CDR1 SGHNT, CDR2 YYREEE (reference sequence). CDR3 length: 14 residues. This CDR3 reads CASSLEVGDEKLFF. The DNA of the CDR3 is TGTGCCAGCAGCTTGGAGGTCGGGGATGAAAAACTGTTTTTT.

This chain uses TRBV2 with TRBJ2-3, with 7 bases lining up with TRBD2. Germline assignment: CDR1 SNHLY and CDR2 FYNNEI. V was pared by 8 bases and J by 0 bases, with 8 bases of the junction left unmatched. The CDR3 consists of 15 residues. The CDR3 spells CASGARGGSTDTQYF. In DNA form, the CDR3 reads TGTGCCAGCGGGGCCCGGGGAGGGAGCACAGATACGCAGTATTTT.

The CDR3 DNA reads TGTGCCAGCAGTCCCGACACCTTCCGCACAGATACGCAGTATTTT. It specifies CASSPDTFRTDTQYF. The chain joins TRBV6-5 to TRBJ2-3; D remains unclear. The CDR3 contains 15 residues. V gave up 5 bases and J gave up 1 base, with 13 bases separating them. Germline lookup yields CDR1 MNHEY and CDR2 SVGAGI.

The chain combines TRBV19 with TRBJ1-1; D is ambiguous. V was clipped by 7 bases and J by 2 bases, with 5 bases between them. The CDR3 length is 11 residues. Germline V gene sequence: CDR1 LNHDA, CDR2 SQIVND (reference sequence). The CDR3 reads CASMINTEAFF. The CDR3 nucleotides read TGTGCCAGTATGATAAACACTGAAGCTTTCTTT.

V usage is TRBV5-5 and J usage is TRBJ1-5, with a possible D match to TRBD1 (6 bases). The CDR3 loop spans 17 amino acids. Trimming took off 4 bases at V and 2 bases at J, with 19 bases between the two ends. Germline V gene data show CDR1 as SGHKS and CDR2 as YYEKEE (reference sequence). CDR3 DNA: TGTGCCAGCAGCCCTGCCTCAGGGGATGGGGGCAATCAGCCCCAGCATTTT. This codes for CASSPASGDGGNQPQHF.

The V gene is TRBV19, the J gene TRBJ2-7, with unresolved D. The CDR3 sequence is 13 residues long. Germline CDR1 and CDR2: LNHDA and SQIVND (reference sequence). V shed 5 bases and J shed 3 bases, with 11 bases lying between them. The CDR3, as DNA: TGTGCCAGTAGTCGTACAATAGACTACGAGCAGTACTTC. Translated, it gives CASSRTIDYEQYF.

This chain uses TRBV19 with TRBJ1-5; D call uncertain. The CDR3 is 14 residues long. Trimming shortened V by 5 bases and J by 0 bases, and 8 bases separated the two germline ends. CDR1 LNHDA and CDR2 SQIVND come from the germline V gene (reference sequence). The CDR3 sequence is CASSHPYSNQPQHF. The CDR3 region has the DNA TGTGCCAGTAGTCACCCATATAGCAATCAGCCCCAGCATTTT.

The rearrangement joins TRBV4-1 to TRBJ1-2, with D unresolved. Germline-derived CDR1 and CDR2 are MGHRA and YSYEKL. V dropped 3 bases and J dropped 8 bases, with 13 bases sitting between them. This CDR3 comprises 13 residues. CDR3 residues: CASSHGGRFGYTF. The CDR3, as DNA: TGCGCCAGCAGCCATGGAGGGCGCTTCGGCTACACCTTC.

CDR3 sequence (DNA): TGTGCCAGCAGCTTACCTGGTCTATCTACCACAGATACGCAGTATTTT. Encoded protein: CASSLPGLSTTDTQYF. The rearrangement links TRBV7-9 to TRBJ2-3; D not resolved. Trimming stripped 2 bases from V and 2 bases from J, with 14 bases between. The germline CDR1 and CDR2 sequences are SEHNR and FQNEAQ (reference sequence). The CDR3 extends over 16 amino acids.